The clone carrying this T cell receptor beta chain was counted between two and nine times. As yet, its antigen is unknown. 13 Jbeta primers and 60 Vbeta primers were used for the PCR. Generated by immunoSEQ multiplex PCR, the TCRdb table keeps only in-frame clones and is missing some. The table has some 110,000 clones, over 75% seen once. This entry is derived from a study of cytomegalovirus exposure and HLA in healthy donors. Study-wide findings and caveats: Three CMV-associated chains proved CMV antigen-specific in vitro. Overall, roughly 160 TCR beta chains were annotated as cytomegalovirus-associated. Rare sequences made up most TCRs, while some public TCRs were found in many donors. The classifier was said to identify cytomegalovirus status with high specificity and sensitivity.

The CDR3 is 13 residues long. V was clipped by 6 bases and J by 5 bases, with 12 bases between them. Germline V gives CDR1 KGHSH, CDR2 LQKENI. V usage is TRBV18 and J usage is TRBJ2-3; D remains unclear. Sequencing used PBMCs. This TCR was sampled from a man aged 55-75 years in good health and CMV-seronegative. In DNA, the CDR3 is TGTGCCAGCTCCGAATCCGTCGGAGATACGCAGTATTTT. It codes for CASSESVGDTQYF.